This entry describes one TCR beta chain. Sequencing used immunoSEQ multiplex PCR; TCRdb keeps in-frame clones, though not all of them. The sample lists tens of thousands of clones; 80% to 95% were seen once. This record comes from a study of cytomegalovirus exposure and HLA in healthy donors. Overall study context: The roughly 110 validation repertoires were produced on the same platform as the 670 or so repertoires of the first cohort. This was reported in a later analysis.

The CDR3 totals 14 residues. Germline loops: CDR1 SNHLY, CDR2 FYNNEI. V lost 10 bases, J lost 3 bases, and 9 bases stayed unmatched. This clonotype was obtained from a woman aged 25 to 39 in good health and CMV-seronegative. The sample taken for sequencing was PBMCs. This chain connects TRBV2 to TRBJ2-1; the match to TRBD1 covers 7 bases. Here the CDR3 DNA reads TGTGCCACGACCTGGGACAGTATCTACAATGAGCAGTTCTTC. Amino acids: CATTWDSIYNEQFF.